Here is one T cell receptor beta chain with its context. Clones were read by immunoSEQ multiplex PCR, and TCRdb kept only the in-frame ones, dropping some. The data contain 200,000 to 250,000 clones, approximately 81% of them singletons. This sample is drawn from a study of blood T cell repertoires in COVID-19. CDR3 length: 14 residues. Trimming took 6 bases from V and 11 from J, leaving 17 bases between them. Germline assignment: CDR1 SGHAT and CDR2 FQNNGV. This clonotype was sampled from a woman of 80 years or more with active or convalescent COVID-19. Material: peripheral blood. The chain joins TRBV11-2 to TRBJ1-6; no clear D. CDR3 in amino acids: CASRSLGGPTPLHF. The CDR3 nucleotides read TGTGCCAGCAGGTCCTTGGGAGGTCCTACACCCCTCCACTTT.